A selection of T cell receptor beta chains follows, all from one sample in a study of blood T cell repertoires in COVID-19. The table came from immunoSEQ multiplex PCR; TCRdb's copy has only in-frame clones and leaves some out. Here the sample spans about 260,000 clones, roughly 80% being singletons. The sequencing input was PBMCs or T cells enriched from blood (not recorded which). These receptors came from a young man with acute COVID-19. Both conserved end residues are part of each CDR3.

V	J	CDR3
TRBV24-1	TRBJ2-1	CATSDNPSGGLVRVEQFF
TRBV28	TRBJ1-6	CASTGLSGLTNSPLHF
TRBV5-1	TRBJ1-1	CASSPDLNMNTEAFF
TRBV12-3/TRBV12-4	TRBJ1-1	CASSLKGDTEAFF
TRBV7-7	TRBJ2-2	CASSPGTGLGGELFF
TRBV7-9	TRBJ2-5	CASSLGLAGAETQYF
TRBV5-1	TRBJ1-2	CASRGAVLDGYTF
TRBV19	TRBJ1-2	CASSLDRGAFYGYTF
TRBV5-4	TRBJ2-1	CASSEGRDSRVNEQFF
TRBV11-3	TRBJ1-1	CASSPSPGGSEAFF
TRBV24-1	TRBJ1-5	CATQMYSNQPQHF
TRBV6-5	TRBJ2-3	CASRLAGGADTQYF
TRBV15	TRBJ1-5	CATSNRPANYRDNQPQHF
TRBV9	TRBJ2-1	CASSLTLAGYNEQFF
TRBV4-2	TRBJ1-5	CASSQGRNQPQHF
TRBV29-1	TRBJ1-3	CSAGGGDRSGNTIYF
TRBV11-3	TRBJ2-6	CASSLALLTNSSGANVLTF
TRBV9	TRBJ1-4	CASSVAEAGRLYSTNEKLFF
TRBV6-5	TRBJ2-1	CASRGTGGIEQFF
TRBV19	TRBJ1-1	CASTDWNTEAFF
TRBV24-1	TRBJ1-2	CATQGGNSFRGYTF
TRBV5-1	TRBJ1-2	CASSLAGVSYGYTF
TRBV6-6	TRBJ2-5	CASSVPGRGGTSGGLQETQYF
TRBV7-8	TRBJ1-1	CASSLGGGLSRMNTEAFF
TRBV7-3	TRBJ2-1	CASSLTSGRNEQFF
TRBV7-9	TRBJ2-3	CASSRQDTDTQYF
TRBV5-5	TRBJ1-1	CASSEVKWTEAFF
TRBV5-6	TRBJ1-3	CASSLMGGASGNTIYF
TRBV5-1	TRBJ1-2	CASSLAVQGGYTF
TRBV28	TRBJ1-2	CASSSPGGVGYTF
TRBV25-1	TRBJ2-2	CASRGALIGPTGELFF
TRBV24-1	TRBJ2-5	CATSDSGTGTKGTQYF
TRBV19	TRBJ1-1	CASSPGFNTEAFF
TRBV19	TRBJ2-3	CASSTRNLAGGTDTQYF
TRBV5-1	TRBJ1-1	CASSSDMNTEAFF
TRBV7-2	TRBJ1-1	CASSLARGGVTEAFF
TRBV7-2	TRBJ1-3	CASSLANSGNTIYF
TRBV7-2	TRBJ2-2	CASSFEVSGRTGELFF
TRBV14	TRBJ1-6	CASSQGSSYNSPLHF
TRBV28	TRBJ1-4	CASSQDNPEKLFF
TRBV11-2	TRBJ2-1	CASSPTSGTYNEQFF
TRBV3-1/TRBV3-2	TRBJ2-5	CASSLAGGSETQYF
TRBV11-3	TRBJ2-1	CASSPRGRVSLDQFF
TRBV28	TRBJ2-3	CASSSGGQGSDTQYF
TRBV2	TRBJ2-4	CASKEGSNIQYF
TRBV4-1	TRBJ1-5	CASSQERQSNQPQHF
TRBV2	TRBJ1-5	CASSPGTGNQPQHF
TRBV6-5	TRBJ2-6	CASTQGFSGANVLTF
TRBV20-1	TRBJ2-5	CSASEETQYF
TRBV6-5	TRBJ1-2	CASSRPAGQGGGYTF
TRBV6-5	TRBJ1-1	CASSPGVEAFF
TRBV5-1	TRBJ1-6	CASRGVEADNSPLHF
TRBV9	TRBJ1-5	CASSADGGSQPQHF
TRBV4-3	TRBJ2-1	CASSQDWNRPREQFF
TRBV19	TRBJ2-3	CASSITQSTDTQYF
TRBV6-5	TRBJ1-1	CASNTIGKNTEAFF
TRBV19	TRBJ1-6	CASGESSYNSPLHF
TRBV18	TRBJ1-2	CASSPWSAGPGLSYGYTF